This TCR beta chain originates from a study of shared clonotypes between healthy human individuals. Per germline, CDR1 SQVTM and CDR2 ANQGSEA. The CDR3 spans 11 residues. Trimming removed 4 bases from V and 7 bases from J, with 7 bases in between. Cells designated naive CD8 were CD45RO-negative and were positively selected for CCR7, with terminally differentiated effector memory CD45RA+ cells excluded. TCRdb's table, derived via immunoSEQ multiplex PCR, lists solely in-frame clones and lacks some. This table holds hundreds of thousands of clones, around 92% found once. The source is a man younger than 40 in good health. Sample: naive CD8+ T cells sorted from blood. V is TRBV29-1 and J is TRBJ1-4; D ambiguous. The DNA of the CDR3 is TGCAGCGTTGGTTCCCGTGAAAAACTGTTTTTT. Its translation: CSVGSREKLFF.